These 18 T cell receptor beta chains originate from one sample sequenced in a study of T cell responses to AZD1222 COVID-19 vaccine (dated by TCRdb to about 2021). The receptor library was made with the immunoSEQ multiplex PCR assay. In its TCRdb copy, this immuneACCESS table keeps in-frame sequences only and misses some clones. Where compared with another copy, unresolved V genes explain less than half of these, and the others have no known cause. Present in this sample are 130,000 to 150,000 clones, about 81% of which were seen just once. The top ten clones comprise around 4.1% of the sample. Interpreted using the paper, the time point label stands for: baseline before first vaccination. The treatment or condition label, read with the paper, signifies: meningococcal conjugate vaccine given as trial control. The material was peripheral blood, obtained on day 0 of MenACWY control vaccination. These receptors were collected from an adult in good health.

The chain combines TRBV28 with TRBJ1-5; D not resolved. Germline CDR1 and CDR2: MDHEN and SYDVKM. With 6 bases removed from V and 7 bases from J, the gap between germline ends came to 13 bases. The CDR3 is 13 amino acids. The CDR3 DNA reads as TGTGCCAGCAGCTCGGCGGGTAAGCAGCCCCAGCATTTT. It translates to CASSSAGKQPQHF.

A single count supports this clone. The chain links TRBV18 to TRBJ2-5; a possible D gene is TRBD1 (6 bases). Trimming took off 8 bases at V and 1 base at J, with 11 bases between the two ends. The CDR3 consists of 13 residues. Germline lookup yields CDR1 KGHSH and CDR2 LQKENI. In nucleotides, the CDR3 is TGTGCCAGCCGGGGACATCTCCAAGAGACCCAGTACTTC. Its protein is CASRGHLQETQYF.

V gene TRBV5-1 combines with J gene TRBJ1-4; no reliable D call. This CDR3 comprises 14 residues. V lost 0 bases and J lost 8, with 11 bases in between. From germline, CDR1 is SGHRS and CDR2 YFSETQ. The CDR3 here is CASSLAGVEEKLFF. The CDR3 coding sequence is TGCGCCAGCAGCTTGGCCGGGGTGGAAGAAAAACTGTTTTTT.

The rearrangement joins TRBV18 to TRBJ2-7; 8 bases map to TRBD1. This CDR3 comprises 14 residues. With 2 bases clipped from V and 5 bases from J, the junction kept 5 bases outside the gene matches. The V gene's germline CDR1 is KGHSH and CDR2 LQKENI. The DNA of the CDR3 is TGTGCCAGCTCACCATCACAGGGGGGAGACGAGCAGTACGTC. Translated: CASSPSQGGDEQYV.

The genes are TRBV6-5 and TRBJ1-2; D call uncertain. V was trimmed by 7 bases and J by 4 bases, leaving 10 bases between them. This CDR3 has 12 residues. Germline V gene sequence: CDR1 MNHEY, CDR2 SVGAGI. The CDR3 DNA follows: TGTGCCAGCACTGGGGTCACCTATGGCTACACCTTC. It codes for CASTGVTYGYTF.

The chain joins TRBV19 to TRBJ1-2; possible D gene TRBD1, 5 bases. The V gene's germline CDR1 is LNHDA and CDR2 SQIVND (reference sequence). Trimming took 3 bases from V and 5 from J, leaving 10 bases between them. This CDR3 is 13 amino acids long. The CDR3 is CASSIGGPYGYTF. The CDR3 DNA reads as TGTGCCAGTAGTATCGGGGGACCGTATGGCTACACCTTC.

V usage is TRBV3-1 (or the pseudogene TRBV3-2) and J usage is TRBJ2-2, with TRBD2 identical over 8 bases. Germline trimming cut 4 bases from V and 5 bases from J; bases unmatched to any gene: 6. Germline-derived CDR1 and CDR2 are LGHDT and YNNKEL (reference sequence). This CDR3 is 15 amino acids long. The CDR3 DNA follows: TGTGCCAGCAGCCCCCCTCGGGAGGGGACCGGGGAGCTGTTTTTT. Its protein product is CASSPPREGTGELFF.

The chain couples TRBV5-6 to TRBJ1-2; 8 bases align to TRBD1. The CDR3 spans 17 residues. After removal of 3 bases from V and 8 bases from J, the junction contained 18 bases not matched to a gene. Germline V gene data show CDR1 as SGHDT and CDR2 as YYEEEE. The CDR3 region is CASSSRTGWGLMGGYTF. CDR3 bases: TGTGCCAGCAGCTCGAGGACAGGGTGGGGCCTTATGGGAGGCTACACCTTC.

This chain links TRBV12-3 or TRBV12-4 with TRBJ1-2; D gene ambiguous. This CDR3 is built from 13 residues. The ends were cut back, 3 bases at V and 6 bases at J, with 11 bases in the middle. CDR3 loop: CASSLMDTNGYTF. The CDR3 region has the DNA TGTGCCAGCAGTTTGATGGATACCAATGGCTACACCTTC.

V gene TRBV9 combines with J gene TRBJ1-6; D ambiguous. V lost 5 bases, J lost 2 bases, and 14 bases lay in between. The germline V gene has CDR1 SGDLS and CDR2 YYNGEE. CDR3 length: 16 residues. Here the CDR3 DNA reads TGTGCCAGCAGTGCGGGCAGAGCAGCCTATAATTCACCCCTCCACTTT. It translates to CASSAGRAAYNSPLHF.

This chain connects TRBV7-9 to TRBJ2-5, with 8 bases identical to TRBD1. Germline CDR1 and CDR2: SEHNR and FQNEAQ (reference sequence). The CDR3 is 16 residues long. The V gene end was trimmed by 0 bases and the J gene end by 5 bases; junction bases not matched to a gene: 8. The CDR3 sequence is CASSLARQGMYETQYF. CDR3 nucleotide sequence: TGTGCCAGCAGCTTAGCCCGACAGGGGATGTATGAGACCCAGTACTTC. Variable domain in full (rest from reference TRBV7-9 and TRBJ2-5): DTGVSQNPRHKITKRGQNVTFRCDPISEHNRLYWYRQTLGQGPEFLTYFQNEAQLEKSRLLSDRFSAERPKGSFSTLEIQRTEQGDSAMYLCASSLARQGMYETQYFGPGTRLLVL.

This chain uses TRBV3-1 (or the pseudogene TRBV3-2) with TRBJ1-5; D may be TRBD1 (6 bases). This CDR3 spans 15 amino acids. Germline lookup yields CDR1 LGHDT and CDR2 YNNKEL (reference sequence). Trimming took 0 bases from V and 3 from J, leaving 9 bases between them. The CDR3 region has the DNA TGTGCCAGCAGCCAAGAGGGGGCGGCCAATCAGCCCCAGCATTTT. Translation gives CASSQEGAANQPQHF.

V and J are TRBV5-1 and TRBJ2-2; 8 nucleotides match TRBD1. Germline assignment: CDR1 SGHRS and CDR2 YFSETQ. This CDR3 region has 15 residues. Trimming took 3 bases from V and 1 from J; bases not matched to a gene: 2. CDR3 protein: CASSWGTGNTGELFF. The CDR3 nucleotides read TGCGCCAGCAGCTGGGGGACAGGGAACACCGGGGAGCTGTTTTTT.

This chain joins TRBV7-6 and TRBJ2-2, with TRBD1 matching 8 bases. The junction had 5 bases not matched to a gene; V was cut back by 2 bases and J by 3 bases. This CDR3 has 16 amino acids. CDR1 and CDR2 (germline): SGHVS, FNYEAQ. This chain's CDR3 is CASSLTGTGDTGELFF. CDR3 coding DNA: TGTGCCAGCAGCTTAACCGGGACAGGAGACACCGGGGAGCTGTTTTTT.

The chain combines TRBV2 with TRBJ1-1, with D unresolved. Looked up from germline, CDR1 is SNHLY and CDR2 is FYNNEI. There are 14 residues in the CDR3. The chain's CDR3 is CAVKRRLMNTEAFF. CDR3 nucleotide sequence: TGTGCTGTCAAACGGCGGCTAATGAACACTGAAGCTTTCTTT.

This sequence joins TRBV3-1 (or the pseudogene TRBV3-2) and TRBJ2-5; 8 bases are a match to TRBD2. The CDR3 has 18 residues. Trimming cost V 0 bases and J 4 bases; bases outside gene matches: 13. Per the germline V gene, CDR1 is LGHDT and CDR2 is YNNKEL (reference sequence). This CDR3 is CASSQDYPGTRSAETQYF. CDR3 coding DNA: TGTGCCAGCAGCCAAGATTACCCCGGGACTAGGTCCGCAGAGACCCAGTACTTC.

J is TRBJ2-4 and V is TRBV29-1, with D tentatively TRBD1 or TRBD2 (6 bases each). This CDR3 is 15 amino acids long. Germline-derived CDR1 and CDR2 are SQVTM and ANQGSEA. V was cut by 3 bases and J by 3 bases, with 15 bases left in between. In DNA, the CDR3 is TGCAGCGTTGAGGCCGGGGGCTACGGCAAAAACATTCAGTACTTC. Translation gives CSVEAGGYGKNIQYF.

The chain has TRBV7-3 and TRBJ1-2; D is ambiguous. The CDR3 is 15 amino acids. Trimming pared 1 base from V and 0 bases from J, leaving 9 bases between. The germline gives CDR1 SGHTA, CDR2 FQGTGA. The CDR3 loop reads CASSLMGGTNYGYTF. CDR3 sequence (DNA): TGTGCCAGCAGCTTAATGGGCGGGACTAACTATGGCTACACCTTC. Variable domain in full (rest from reference TRBV7-3 and TRBJ1-2): GAGVSQTPSNKVTEKGKYVELRCDPISGHTALYWYRQSLGQGPEFLIYFQGTGAADDSGLPNDRFFAVRPEGSVSTLKIQRTERGDSAVYLCASSLMGGTNYGYTFGSGTRLTVV.